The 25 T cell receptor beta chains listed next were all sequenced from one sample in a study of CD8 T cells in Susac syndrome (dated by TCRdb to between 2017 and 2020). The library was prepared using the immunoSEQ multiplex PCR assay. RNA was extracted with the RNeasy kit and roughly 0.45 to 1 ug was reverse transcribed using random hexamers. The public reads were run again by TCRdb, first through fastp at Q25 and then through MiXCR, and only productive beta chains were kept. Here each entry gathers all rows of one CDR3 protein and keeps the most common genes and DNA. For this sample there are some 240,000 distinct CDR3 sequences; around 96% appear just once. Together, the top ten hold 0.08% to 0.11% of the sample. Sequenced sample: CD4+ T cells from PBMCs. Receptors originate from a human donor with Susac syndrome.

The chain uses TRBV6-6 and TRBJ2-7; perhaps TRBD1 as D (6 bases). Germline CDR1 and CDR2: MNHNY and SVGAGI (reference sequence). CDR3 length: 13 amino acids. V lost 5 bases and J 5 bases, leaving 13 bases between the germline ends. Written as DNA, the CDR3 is TGTGCCAGCAGTCTACAGGGAGACGACGAGCAGTACTTC. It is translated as CASSLQGDDEQYF.

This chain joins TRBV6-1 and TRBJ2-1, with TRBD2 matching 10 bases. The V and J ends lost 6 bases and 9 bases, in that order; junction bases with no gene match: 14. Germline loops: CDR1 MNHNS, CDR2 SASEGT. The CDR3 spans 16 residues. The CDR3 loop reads CASSPTAASGSGEQFF. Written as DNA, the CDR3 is TGTGCCAGCAGCCCTACTGCGGCTAGCGGGAGTGGTGAGCAGTTCTTC.

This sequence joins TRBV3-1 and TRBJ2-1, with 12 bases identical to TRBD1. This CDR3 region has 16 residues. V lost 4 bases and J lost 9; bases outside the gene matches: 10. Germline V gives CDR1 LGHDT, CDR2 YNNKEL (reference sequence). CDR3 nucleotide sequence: TGTGCCAGCAGCCCATCCCGGGACAGGGGGCATGTTGAGCAGTTCTTC. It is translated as CASSPSRDRGHVEQFF.

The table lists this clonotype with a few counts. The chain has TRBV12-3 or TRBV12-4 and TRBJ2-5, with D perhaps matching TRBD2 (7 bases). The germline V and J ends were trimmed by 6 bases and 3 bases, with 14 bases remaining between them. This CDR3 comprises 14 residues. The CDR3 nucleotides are TGTGCCAGCAGGCAAGGGGGGGGCAAAGAGACCCAGTACTTC. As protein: CASRQGGGKETQYF.

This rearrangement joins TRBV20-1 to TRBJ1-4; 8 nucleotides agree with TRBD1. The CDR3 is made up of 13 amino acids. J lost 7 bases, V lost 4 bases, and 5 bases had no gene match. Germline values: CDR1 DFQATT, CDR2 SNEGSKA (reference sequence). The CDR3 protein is CSAIGQGGEKLFF. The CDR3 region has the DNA TGCAGTGCTATAGGACAGGGTGGTGAAAAACTGTTTTTT.

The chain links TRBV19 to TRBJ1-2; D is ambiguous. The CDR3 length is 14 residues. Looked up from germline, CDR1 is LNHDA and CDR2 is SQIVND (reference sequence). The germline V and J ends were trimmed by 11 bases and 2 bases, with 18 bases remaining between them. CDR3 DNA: TGTGCCGGGAGAAAGGTTGGCGGGAACTATGGCTACACCTTC. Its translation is CAGRKVGGNYGYTF. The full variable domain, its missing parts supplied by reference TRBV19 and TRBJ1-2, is DGGITQSPKYLFRKEGQNVTLSCEQNLNHDAMYWYRQDPGQGLRLIYYSQIVNDFQKGDIAEGYSVSREKKESFPLTVTSAQKNPTAFYLCAGRKVGGNYGYTFGSGTRLTVV.

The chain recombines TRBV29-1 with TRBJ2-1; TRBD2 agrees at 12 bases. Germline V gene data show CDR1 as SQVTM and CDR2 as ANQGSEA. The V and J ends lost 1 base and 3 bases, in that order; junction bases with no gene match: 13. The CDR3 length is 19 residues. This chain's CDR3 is CSVEVTSGRFVSLYNEQFF. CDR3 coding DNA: TGCAGCGTTGAAGTCACTAGCGGGAGGTTTGTTTCCCTCTACAATGAGCAGTTCTTC.

The CDR3 reads CASSLDGDGYTF. The CDR3 coding sequence is TGTGCCAGCAGTTTAGACGGGGATGGCTACACCTTC. The chain combines TRBV12-3 or TRBV12-4 with TRBJ1-2; no clear D. Trimming removed 1 base at V and 6 bases at J, with 6 bases between. The CDR3 contains 12 residues.

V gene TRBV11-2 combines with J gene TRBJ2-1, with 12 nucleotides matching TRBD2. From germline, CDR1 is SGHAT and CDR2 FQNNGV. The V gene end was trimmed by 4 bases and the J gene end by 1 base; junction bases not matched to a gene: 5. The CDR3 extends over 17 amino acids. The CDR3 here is CASSSQGLAGSYNEQFF. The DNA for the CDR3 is TGTGCCAGCAGCTCCCAGGGACTAGCGGGTTCCTACAATGAGCAGTTCTTC.

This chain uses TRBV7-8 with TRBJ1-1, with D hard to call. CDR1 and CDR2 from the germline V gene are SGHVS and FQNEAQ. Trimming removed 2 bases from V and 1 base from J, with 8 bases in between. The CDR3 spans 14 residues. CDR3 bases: TGTGCCAGCAGCTTAACTGAGGGGAACACTGAAGCTTTCTTT. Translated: CASSLTEGNTEAFF.

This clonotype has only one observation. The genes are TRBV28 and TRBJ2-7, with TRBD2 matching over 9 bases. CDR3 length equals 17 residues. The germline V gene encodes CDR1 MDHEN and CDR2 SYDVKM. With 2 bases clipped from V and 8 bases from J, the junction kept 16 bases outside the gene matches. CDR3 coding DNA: TGTGCCAGCAGTTTACCCGGAGCTCGACTAGCGGCTAAAAAGCAGTACTTC. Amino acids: CASSLPGARLAAKKQYF.

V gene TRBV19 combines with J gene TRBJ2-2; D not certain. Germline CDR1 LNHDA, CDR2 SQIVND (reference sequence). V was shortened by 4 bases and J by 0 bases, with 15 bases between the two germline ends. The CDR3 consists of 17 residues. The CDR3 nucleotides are TGTGCCAGTAGTACCCTACCTGCGGTTACGAACACCGGGGAGCTGTTTTTT. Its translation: CASSTLPAVTNTGELFF.

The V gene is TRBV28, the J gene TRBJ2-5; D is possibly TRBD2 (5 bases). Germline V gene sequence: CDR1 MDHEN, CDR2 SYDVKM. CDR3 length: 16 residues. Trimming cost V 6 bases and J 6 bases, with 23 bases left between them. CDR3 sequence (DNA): TGTGCCAGCAGGCGTCGAGGGCTCCCTACCGAGAAGACCCAGTACTTC. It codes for CASRRRGLPTEKTQYF.

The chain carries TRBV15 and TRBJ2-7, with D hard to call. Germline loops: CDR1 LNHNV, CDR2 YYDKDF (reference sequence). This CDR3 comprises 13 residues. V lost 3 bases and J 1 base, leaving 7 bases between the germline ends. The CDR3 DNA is TGTGCCACCAGCAGGGCTCTGTCCTACGAGCAGTACTTC. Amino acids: CATSRALSYEQYF.

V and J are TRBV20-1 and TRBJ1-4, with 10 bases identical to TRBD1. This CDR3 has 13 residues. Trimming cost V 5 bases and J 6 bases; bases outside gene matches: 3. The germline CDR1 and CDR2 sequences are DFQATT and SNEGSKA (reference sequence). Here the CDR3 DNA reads TGCAGTGCTCCGACAGGGGGCGATGAAAAACTGTTTTTT. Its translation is CSAPTGGDEKLFF.

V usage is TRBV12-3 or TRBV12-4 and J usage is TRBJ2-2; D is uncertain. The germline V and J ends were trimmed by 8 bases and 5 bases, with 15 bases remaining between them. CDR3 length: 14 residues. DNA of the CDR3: TGTGCCAGCCGCGAGATGGCTCAAACCGGGGAGCTGTTTTTT. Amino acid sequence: CASREMAQTGELFF.

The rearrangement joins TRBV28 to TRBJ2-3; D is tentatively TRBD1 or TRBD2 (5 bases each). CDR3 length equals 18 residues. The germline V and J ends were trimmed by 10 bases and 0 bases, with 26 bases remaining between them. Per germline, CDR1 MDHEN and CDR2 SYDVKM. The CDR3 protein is CATQAHRGLASSTDTQYF. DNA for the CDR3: TGTGCCACCCAGGCACATAGGGGTCTGGCTAGCAGCACAGATACGCAGTATTTT.

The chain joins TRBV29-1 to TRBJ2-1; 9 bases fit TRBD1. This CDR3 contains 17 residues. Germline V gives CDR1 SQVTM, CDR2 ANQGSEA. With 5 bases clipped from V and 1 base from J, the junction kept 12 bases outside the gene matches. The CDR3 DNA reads TGCAGCGTTATTATCGGGACAGGGTTAATGTCCTACAATGAGCAGTTCTTC. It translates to CSVIIGTGLMSYNEQFF.

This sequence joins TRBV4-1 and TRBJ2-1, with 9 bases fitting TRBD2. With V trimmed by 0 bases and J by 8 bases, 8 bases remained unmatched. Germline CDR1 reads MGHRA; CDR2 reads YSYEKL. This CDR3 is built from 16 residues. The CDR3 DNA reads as TGCGCCAGCAGCCAAGATTTGGCGGGAGGGCCCCATGAGCAGTTCTTC. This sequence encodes CASSQDLAGGPHEQFF.

The CDR3: CASSPAGHLPETQYF. Written as DNA, the CDR3 is TGTGCCAGCTCACCCGCCGGGCACCTCCCAGAGACCCAGTACTTC. The chain uses TRBV18 and TRBJ2-5; unclear D gene. Per the germline V gene, CDR1 is KGHSH and CDR2 is LQKENI. V lost 3 bases, J lost 4 bases, and 15 bases lay in between. The CDR3 has 15 residues.

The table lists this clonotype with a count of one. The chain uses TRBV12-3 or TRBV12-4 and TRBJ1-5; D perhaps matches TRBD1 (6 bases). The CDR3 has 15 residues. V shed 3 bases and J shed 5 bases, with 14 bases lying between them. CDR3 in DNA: TGTGCCAGCAGTTTGAAGGGGGGCTGGGATCAGCCCCAGCATTTT. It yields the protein CASSLKGGWDQPQHF.

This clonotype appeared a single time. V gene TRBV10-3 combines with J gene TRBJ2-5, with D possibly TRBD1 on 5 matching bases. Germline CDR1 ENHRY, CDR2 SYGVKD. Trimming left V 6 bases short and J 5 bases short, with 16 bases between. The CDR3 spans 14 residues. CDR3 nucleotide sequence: TGTGCCATCAGACAGGCCCCAAGCAGGGAGACCCAGTACTTC. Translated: CAIRQAPSRETQYF.

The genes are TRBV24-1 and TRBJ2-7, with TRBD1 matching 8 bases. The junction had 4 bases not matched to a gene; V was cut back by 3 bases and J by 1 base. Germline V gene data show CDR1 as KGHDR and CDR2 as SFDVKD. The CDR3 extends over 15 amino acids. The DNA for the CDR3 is TGTGCCACCAGTGATACCGGACAGGGTTCCTACGAGCAGTACTTC. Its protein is CATSDTGQGSYEQYF.

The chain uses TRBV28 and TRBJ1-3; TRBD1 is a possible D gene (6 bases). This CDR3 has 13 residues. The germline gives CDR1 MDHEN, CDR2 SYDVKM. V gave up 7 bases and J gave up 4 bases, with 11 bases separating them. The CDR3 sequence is CASISGGGNTIYF. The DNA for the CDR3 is TGTGCCAGCATCTCGGGGGGCGGAAACACCATATATTTT.

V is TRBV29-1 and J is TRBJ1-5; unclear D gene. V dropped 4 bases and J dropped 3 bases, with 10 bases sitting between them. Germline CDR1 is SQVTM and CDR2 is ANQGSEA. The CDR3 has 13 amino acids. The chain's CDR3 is CSVGWQANQPQHF. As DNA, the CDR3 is TGCAGCGTTGGTTGGCAGGCCAATCAGCCCCAGCATTTT.